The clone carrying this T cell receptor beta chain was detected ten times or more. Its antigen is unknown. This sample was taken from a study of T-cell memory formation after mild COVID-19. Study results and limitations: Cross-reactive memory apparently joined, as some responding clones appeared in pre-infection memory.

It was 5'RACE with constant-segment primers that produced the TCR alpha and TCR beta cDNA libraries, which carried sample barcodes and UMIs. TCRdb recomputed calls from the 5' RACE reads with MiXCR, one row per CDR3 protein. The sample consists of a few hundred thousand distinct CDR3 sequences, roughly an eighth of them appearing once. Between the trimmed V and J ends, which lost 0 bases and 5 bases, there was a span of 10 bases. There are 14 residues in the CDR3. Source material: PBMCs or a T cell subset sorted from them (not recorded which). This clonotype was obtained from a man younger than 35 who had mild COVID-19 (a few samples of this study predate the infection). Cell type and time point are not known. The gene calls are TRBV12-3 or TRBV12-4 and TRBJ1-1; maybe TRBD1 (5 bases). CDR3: CASSLAQGGTEAFF. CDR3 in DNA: TGTGCCAGCAGTTTAGCGCAGGGAGGTACTGAAGCTTTCTTT.